A selection of T cell receptor beta chains follows, all from one sample in a study of long-term antiretroviral therapy in people with HIV. The protocol was immunoSEQ multiplex PCR, while the TCRdb copy is restricted to in-frame clones and leaves out a portion. The sample records about 19,000 clones, roughly 80% being singletons. Sequencing used unsorted PBMCs, obtained 0.9 years after starting antiretroviral therapy. These receptors were obtained from a man aged 18 to 30 with HIV. The CDR3 runs from the conserved cysteine through the conserved F or W. Each record gives: J gene, clone size, V gene, D gene, CDR3 DNA, CDR3 protein. A D gene is named only where the DNA matches it firmly. Clone size is not always given. Where it is, it says once, few, many or a class for expanded clones.

TRBJ2-7,medium-sized,TRBV11-2,TRBD2,TGTGCCAGCAGGGGGGGGACTAGCAGGCACGAGCAGTACTTC,CASRGGTSRHEQYF
TRBJ2-3,.,TRBV6-5,.,TGTGCCAGCAGAGAGGGCACAGATACGCAGTATTTT,CASREGTDTQYF
TRBJ1-3,once,TRBV18,.,TGTGCCAGCTCACCACGGGAGTCCTCTGGAAACACCATATATTTT,CASSPRESSGNTIYF
TRBJ2-1,.,TRBV27,TRBD2,TGTGCCAGCAGCTTACTAGCGGGGGTACACAATGAGCAGTTCTTC,CASSLLAGVHNEQFF
TRBJ2-3,.,TRBV18,.,TGTGCCAGCTCACCATTCCGGGACAACACAGATACGCAGTATTTT,CASSPFRDNTDTQYF
TRBJ2-3,once,TRBV7-8,.,TGTGCCAGCAGCTTAGTGGGCAGGACCCCCACAGATACGCAGTATTTT,CASSLVGRTPTDTQYF
TRBJ2-7,few,TRBV6-5,TRBD1,TGTGCCAGCAGCTCCACAGGGGAGAGCTACGAGCAGTACTTC,CASSSTGESYEQYF
TRBJ2-2,.,TRBV11-2,.,TGTGCCAGCAGCTTAGACCAATTCACAACGGTGACCGGGGAGCTGTTTTTT,CASSLDQFTTVTGELFF
TRBJ2-2,once,TRBV29-1,.,TGCAGCGTTGGGGAGGGGGAAACGAACACCGGGGAGCTGTTTTTT,CSVGEGETNTGELFF
TRBJ2-6,.,TRBV11-2,.,TGTGCCAGCAGCCTCACCGGGACGAGGAACAACGTCCTGACTTTC,CASSLTGTRNNVLTF
TRBJ2-3,.,TRBV6-1,.,TGTGCCAGCAGTGAAGGACGGGGGATCGTGTTGAGCACAGATACGCAGTATTTT,CASSEGRGIVLSTDTQYF
TRBJ1-2,few,TRBV4-1,.,TGCGCCAGCAGCCAAGATGGAAGGATACGCCTTTATGGCTACACCTTC,CASSQDGRIRLYGYTF
TRBJ1-6,few,TRBV11-2,.,TGTGCCAGCAGCTTAGTAACAGGGAGTAATTCACCCCTCCACTTT,CASSLVTGSNSPLHF
TRBJ2-7,.,TRBV30,.,TGTGCCTCGACCGGGGGGCCGATTATTCAGAGCTCCTACGAGCAGTACTTC,CASTGGPIIQSSYEQYF
TRBJ1-2,few,TRBV29-1,.,TGCAGCGTCTGGTTGGCAGGTTATGGCTACACCTTC,CSVWLAGYGYTF
TRBJ1-4,.,TRBV6-5,TRBD1,TGTGCCAGCAGCCGGGACAGCAACGTGCATGAAAAACTGTTTTTT,CASSRDSNVHEKLFF
TRBJ1-5,.,TRBV5-1,.,TGCGCCAGCAGCCTAACGGGGGGCGGGAATCAGCCCCAGCATTTT,CASSLTGGGNQPQHF
TRBJ2-1,.,TRBV7-7,TRBD2,TGTGCTAGCAGCACACTAGCGGGGACCTACAATGAGCAGTTCTTC,CASSTLAGTYNEQFF
TRBJ1-3,.,TRBV6-5,.,TGTGCCAGCATCTCGACAGGCCTCTCTGGAAACACCATATATTTT,CASISTGLSGNTIYF
TRBJ2-7,.,TRBV29-1,TRBD1,TGCAGCATTAAGGTGGGGACAGGGGGCCACGAGCAGTACTTC,CSIKVGTGGHEQYF
TRBJ1-2,.,TRBV19,TRBD1,TGTGCCAGTAGTACCCGGGGGGGACAGTATGGCTACACCTTC,CASSTRGGQYGYTF
TRBJ1-1,.,TRBV5-4,.,TGTGCCAGCAGCTTCGAGGTCGGGAACACTGAAGCTTTCTTT,CASSFEVGNTEAFF
TRBJ2-5,.,TRBV5-1,.,TGCGCCAGCAGCTTGATTCAGGGGTCTAACCAAGAGACCCAGTACTTC,CASSLIQGSNQETQYF
TRBJ1-3,.,TRBV2,.,TGTGCCAGCAGTTGGGGGTCTGGAAACACCATATATTTT,CASSWGSGNTIYF
TRBJ1-5,.,TRBV2,.,TGTGCCAGCAGTAAAGAGGCGATGGAGCCCCAGCATTTT,CASSKEAMEPQHF
TRBJ2-5,.,TRBV5-1,.,TGCGCCAGCAGCTCGACGTGGGACACCGACCAAGAGACCCAGTACTTC,CASSSTWDTDQETQYF
TRBJ2-5,.,TRBV5-6,.,TGTGCCAGCAGCCCACAGAGTCAAGAGACCCAGTACTTC,CASSPQSQETQYF
TRBJ2-2,few,TRBV14,TRBD1,TGTGCCAGCAGCCAAGTGACAGGGGGACTTGGAAGGGAGCTGTTTTTT,CASSQVTGGLGRELFF
TRBJ1-3,.,TRBV28,.,TGTGCCAGCAGAATCGGGACCATCGGAAACACCATATATTTT,CASRIGTIGNTIYF
TRBJ2-2,.,TRBV7-9,.,TGTGCCAGCAGCTTACAGGGGACCGGGGAGCTGTTTTTT,CASSLQGTGELFF
TRBJ2-3,.,TRBV4-2,.,TGTGCCAGCGGAACAGGTATGAGCACAGATACGCAGTATTTT,CASGTGMSTDTQYF
TRBJ1-1,.,TRBV10-3,TRBD1,TGTGCCACCCGGACAGGGCTCATGAACACTGAAGCTTTCTTT,CATRTGLMNTEAFF
TRBJ1-5,.,TRBV6-1,.,TGTGCCAGCAGTGAAAGGACACAAAGCAATCAGCCCCAGCATTTT,CASSERTQSNQPQHF
TRBJ2-7,once,TRBV2,.,TGTGCCAGCACCCTCGAAGGTTCTTACGAGCAGTACTTC,CASTLEGSYEQYF
TRBJ1-4,.,TRBV6-6,.,TGTGCCAGCAGCGTTACAACTAATGAAAAACTGTTTTTT,CASSVTTNEKLFF
TRBJ2-4,few,TRBV29-1,.,TGCAGCGCAACGGCCAGGGGAAACATTCAGTACTTC,CSATARGNIQYF
TRBJ1-2,.,TRBV28,.,TGTGCCAGCAGTTTTTACGAGGGGGTCTCCTATGGCTACACCTTC,CASSFYEGVSYGYTF
TRBJ1-3,once,TRBV7-9,.,TGTGCCAGCAGCTTAGTCCGGCCCTCTGGAAACACCATATATTTT,CASSLVRPSGNTIYF
TRBJ2-3,.,TRBV9,.,TGTGCCAGCAGCGTGGGGCTAGTGGGCACAGATACGCAGTATTTT,CASSVGLVGTDTQYF
TRBJ2-5,.,TRBV13,TRBD1,TGTGCCAGCAGCTTAGCCGGGACAGGGGGCATGGAGACCCAGTACTTC,CASSLAGTGGMETQYF
TRBJ2-6,.,TRBV28,.,TGTGCCAGCAGCTTAACGGGGTACTCTGGGGCCAACGTCCTGACTTTC,CASSLTGYSGANVLTF
TRBJ2-7,once,TRBV5-1,.,TGCGCCAGCAGCCTTGATGGTGAGCAGTACTTC,CASSLDGEQYF
TRBJ2-3,.,TRBV27,TRBD2,TGTGCCAGCAGTTTAGGCGGGGGAGGGTTTGATACGCAGTATTTT,CASSLGGGGFDTQYF